This T cell receptor (beta chain) was identified in a study of blood T cell repertoires in COVID-19. Across the whole study: Samples taken during acute and convalescent COVID-19 were collected in the United States, Italy and Spain. PBMCs, B-cell-depleted T cells, or T cells provided the cDNA or gDNA that made up the material.

Enrollees, roughly 18 to 89 years old, lived in approximately 25 US areas. Some clones are missing from TCRdb's copy, which holds only in-frame ones; the method was immunoSEQ multiplex PCR. This sample has about 250,000 clones; about four fifths occur once, and the top ten carry 5%. The CDR3 is 13 residues long. CDR1 and CDR2 (germline): MNHEY, SVGAGI. The V gene lost 7 bases and the J gene lost 6 bases, with 15 bases spanning the gap. V usage is TRBV6-5 and J usage is TRBJ1-1, with a tentative D call TRBD1 (6 bases). This TCR derives from a man in his forties who had been exposed to COVID-19. Sequenced input: PBMCs or T cells enriched from blood (not recorded which). The CDR3: CASTHGGAAEAFF. CDR3 DNA: TGTGCCAGCACCCACGGGGGGGCCGCTGAAGCTTTCTTT.